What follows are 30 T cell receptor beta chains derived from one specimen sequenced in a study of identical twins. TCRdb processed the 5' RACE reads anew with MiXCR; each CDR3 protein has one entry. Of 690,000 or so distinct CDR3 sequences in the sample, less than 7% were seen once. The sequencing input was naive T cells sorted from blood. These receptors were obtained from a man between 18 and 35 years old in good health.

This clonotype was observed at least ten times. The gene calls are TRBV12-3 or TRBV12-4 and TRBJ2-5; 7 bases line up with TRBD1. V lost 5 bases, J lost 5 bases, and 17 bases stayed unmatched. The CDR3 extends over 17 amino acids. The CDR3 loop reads CASSNIPRDSLFETQYF. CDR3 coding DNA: TGTGCCAGCAGTAATATCCCCCGGGACAGCTTATTCGAGACCCAGTACTTC.

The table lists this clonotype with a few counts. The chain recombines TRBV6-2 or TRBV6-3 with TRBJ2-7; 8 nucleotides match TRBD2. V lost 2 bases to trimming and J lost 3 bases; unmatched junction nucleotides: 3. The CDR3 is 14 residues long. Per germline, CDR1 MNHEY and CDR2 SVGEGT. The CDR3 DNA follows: TGTGCCAGCAGTTACGGGGCGGGAGGCTACGAGCAGTACGTC. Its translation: CASSYGAGGYEQYV.

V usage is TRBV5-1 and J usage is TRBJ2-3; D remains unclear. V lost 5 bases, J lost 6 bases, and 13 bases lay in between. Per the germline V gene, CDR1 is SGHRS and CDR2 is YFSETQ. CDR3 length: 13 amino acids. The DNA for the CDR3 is TGCGCCAGCAGTAGAGTGTTCGGCGATACGCAGTATTTT. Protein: CASSRVFGDTQYF.

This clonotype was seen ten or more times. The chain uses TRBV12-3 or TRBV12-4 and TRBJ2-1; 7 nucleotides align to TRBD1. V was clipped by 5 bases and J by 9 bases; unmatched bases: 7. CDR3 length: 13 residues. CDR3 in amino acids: CASSPTGLAEQFF. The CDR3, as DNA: TGTGCCAGCAGTCCGACAGGGCTGGCTGAGCAGTTCTTC.

DNA of the CDR3: TGTGCCACCAGCAGAGATGTTTTCGGGGTCGATGCTTTCTTT. Translating it yields CATSRDVFGVDAFF. V usage is TRBV15 and J usage is TRBJ1-1; no reliable D call. V lost 0 bases to trimming and J lost 11 bases, with 16 bases between them. From germline, CDR1 is LNHNV and CDR2 YYDKDF (reference sequence). The CDR3 runs to 14 residues.

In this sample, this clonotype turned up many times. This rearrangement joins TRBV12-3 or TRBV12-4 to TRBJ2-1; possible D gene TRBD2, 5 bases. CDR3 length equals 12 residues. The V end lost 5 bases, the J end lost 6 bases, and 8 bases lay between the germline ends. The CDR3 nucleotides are TGTGCCAGCAGTACGGACTTCAATGAGCAGTTCTTC. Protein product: CASSTDFNEQFF.

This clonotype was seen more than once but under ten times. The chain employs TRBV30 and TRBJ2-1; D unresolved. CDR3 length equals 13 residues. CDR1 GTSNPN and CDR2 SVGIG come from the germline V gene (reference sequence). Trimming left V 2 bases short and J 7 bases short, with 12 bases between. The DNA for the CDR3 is TGTGCCTGGAGTTCCGGGCCTAATAATGAGCAGTTCTTC. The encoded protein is CAWSSGPNNEQFF.

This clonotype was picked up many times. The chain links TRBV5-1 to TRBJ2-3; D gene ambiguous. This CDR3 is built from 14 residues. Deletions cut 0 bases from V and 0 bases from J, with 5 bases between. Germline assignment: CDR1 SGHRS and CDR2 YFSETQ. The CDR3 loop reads CASSLAMSTDTQYF. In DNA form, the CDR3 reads TGCGCCAGCAGCTTGGCTATGAGCACAGATACGCAGTATTTT.

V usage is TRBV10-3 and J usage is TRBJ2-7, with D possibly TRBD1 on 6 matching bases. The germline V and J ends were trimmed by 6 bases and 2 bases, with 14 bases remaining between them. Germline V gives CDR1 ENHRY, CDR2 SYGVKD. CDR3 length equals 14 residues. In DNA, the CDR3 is TGTGCCATCAGCCCCGAGGCAGGGGCCTACGAGCAGTACGTC. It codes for CAISPEAGAYEQYV.

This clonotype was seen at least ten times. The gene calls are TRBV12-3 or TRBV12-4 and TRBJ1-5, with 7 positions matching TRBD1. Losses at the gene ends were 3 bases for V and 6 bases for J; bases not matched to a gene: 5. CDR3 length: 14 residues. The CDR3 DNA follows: TGTGCCAGCAGTTTCCAGGGGGAGAGTCAGCCCCAGCATTTT. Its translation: CASSFQGESQPQHF.

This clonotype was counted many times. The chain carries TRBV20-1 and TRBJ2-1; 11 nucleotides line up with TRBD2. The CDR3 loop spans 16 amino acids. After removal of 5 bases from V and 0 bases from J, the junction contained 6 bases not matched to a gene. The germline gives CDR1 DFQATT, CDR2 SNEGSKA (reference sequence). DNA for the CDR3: TGCAGTGCTGGCAGTACTAGCGGGAGCTCCTACAATGAGCAGTTCTTC. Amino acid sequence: CSAGSTSGSSYNEQFF.

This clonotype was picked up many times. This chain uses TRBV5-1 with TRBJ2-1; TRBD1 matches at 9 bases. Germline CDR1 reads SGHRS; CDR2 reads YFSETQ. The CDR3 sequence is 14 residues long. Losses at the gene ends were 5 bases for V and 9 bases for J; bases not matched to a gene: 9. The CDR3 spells CASRDGQGNGEQFF. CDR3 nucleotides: TGCGCCAGCAGGGACGGACAGGGGAATGGTGAGCAGTTCTTC.

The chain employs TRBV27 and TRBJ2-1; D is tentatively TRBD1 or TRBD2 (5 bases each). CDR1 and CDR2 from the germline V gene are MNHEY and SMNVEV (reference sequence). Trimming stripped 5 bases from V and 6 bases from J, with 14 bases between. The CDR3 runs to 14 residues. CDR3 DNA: TGTGCCAGCAGTAAAGGGACCATGGGCAATGAGCAGTTCTTC. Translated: CASSKGTMGNEQFF.

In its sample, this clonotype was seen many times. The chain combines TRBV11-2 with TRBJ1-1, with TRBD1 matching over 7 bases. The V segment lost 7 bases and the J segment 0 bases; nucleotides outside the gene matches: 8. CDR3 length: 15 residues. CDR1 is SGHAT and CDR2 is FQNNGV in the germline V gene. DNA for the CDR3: TGTGCCAGCACCCTGACAGGGAACATGAACACTGAAGCTTTCTTT. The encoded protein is CASTLTGNMNTEAFF.

The CDR3 sequence: CASSRAHLAGDEEQFF. The DNA for the CDR3 is TGTGCCAGCTCACGAGCACACCTAGCGGGAGATGAAGAGCAGTTCTTC. The gene calls are TRBV18 and TRBJ2-1; 10 bases fit TRBD2. The junction had 13 bases not matched to a gene; V was cut back by 4 bases and J by 10 bases. Per germline, CDR1 KGHSH and CDR2 LQKENI. The CDR3 loop spans 16 amino acids.

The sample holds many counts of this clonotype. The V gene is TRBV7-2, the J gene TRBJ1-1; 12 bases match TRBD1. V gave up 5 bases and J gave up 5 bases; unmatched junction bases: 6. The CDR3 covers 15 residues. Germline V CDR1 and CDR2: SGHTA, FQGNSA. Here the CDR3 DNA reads TGTGCCAGCAGCGCCCGGGACAGGGGGCATACTGAAGCTTTCTTT. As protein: CASSARDRGHTEAFF.

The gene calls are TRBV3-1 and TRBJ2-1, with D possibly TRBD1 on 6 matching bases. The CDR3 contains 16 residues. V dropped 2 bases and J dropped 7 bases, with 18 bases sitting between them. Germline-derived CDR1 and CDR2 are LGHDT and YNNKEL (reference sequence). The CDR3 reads CASSQTGAGAINEQFF. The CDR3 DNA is TGTGCCAGCAGCCAAACTGGAGCAGGGGCTATAAATGAGCAGTTCTTC.

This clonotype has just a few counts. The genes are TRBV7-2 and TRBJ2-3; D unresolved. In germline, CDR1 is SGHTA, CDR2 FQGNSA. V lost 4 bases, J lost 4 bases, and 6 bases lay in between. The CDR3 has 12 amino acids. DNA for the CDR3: TGTGCCAGCAGCTCTTACTCAGATACGCAGTATTTT. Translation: CASSSYSDTQYF. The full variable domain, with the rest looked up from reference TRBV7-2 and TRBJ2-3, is GAGVSQSPSNKVTEKGKDVELRCDPISGHTALYWYRQSLGQGLEFLIYFQGNSAPDKSGLPSDRFSAERTGGSVSTLTIQRTQQEDSAVYLCASSSYSDTQYFGPGTRLTVL.

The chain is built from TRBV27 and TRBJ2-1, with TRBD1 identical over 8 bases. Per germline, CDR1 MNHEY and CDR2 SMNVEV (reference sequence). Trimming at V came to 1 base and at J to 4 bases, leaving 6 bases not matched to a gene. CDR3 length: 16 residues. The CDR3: CASSLFPGQGYNEQFF. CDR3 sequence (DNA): TGTGCCAGCAGTTTATTCCCTGGACAGGGATACAATGAGCAGTTCTTC.

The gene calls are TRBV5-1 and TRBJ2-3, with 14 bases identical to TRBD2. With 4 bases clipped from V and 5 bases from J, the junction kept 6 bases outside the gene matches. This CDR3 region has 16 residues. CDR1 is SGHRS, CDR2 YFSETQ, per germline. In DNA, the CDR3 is TGCGCCAGCAGCCGGGGGACTAGCGGGAGTGTAGATACGCAGTATTTT. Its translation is CASSRGTSGSVDTQYF.

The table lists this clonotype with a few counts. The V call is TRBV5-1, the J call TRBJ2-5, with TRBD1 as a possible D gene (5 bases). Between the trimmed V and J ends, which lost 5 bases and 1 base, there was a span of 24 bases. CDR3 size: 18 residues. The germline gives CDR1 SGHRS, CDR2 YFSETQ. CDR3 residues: CASRGGKTALTTQETQYF. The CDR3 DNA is TGCGCCAGCAGGGGTGGGAAGACAGCTTTGACGACCCAAGAGACCCAGTACTTC.

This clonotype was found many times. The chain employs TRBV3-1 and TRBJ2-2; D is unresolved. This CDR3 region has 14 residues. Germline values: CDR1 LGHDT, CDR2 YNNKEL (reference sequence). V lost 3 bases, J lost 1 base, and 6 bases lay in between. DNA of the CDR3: TGTGCCAGCAGCCACTCCGTGAACACCGGGGAGCTGTTTTTT. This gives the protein CASSHSVNTGELFF.

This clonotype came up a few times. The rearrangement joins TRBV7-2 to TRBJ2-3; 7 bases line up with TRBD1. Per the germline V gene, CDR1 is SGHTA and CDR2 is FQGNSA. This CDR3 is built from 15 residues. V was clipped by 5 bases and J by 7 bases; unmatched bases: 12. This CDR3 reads CASSTLGTDLNTQYF. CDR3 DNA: TGTGCCAGCAGCACCCTCGGGACAGACCTCAATACGCAGTATTTT. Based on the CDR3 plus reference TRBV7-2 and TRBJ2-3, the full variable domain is GAGVSQSPSNKVTEKGKDVELRCDPISGHTALYWYRQSLGQGLEFLIYFQGNSAPDKSGLPSDRFSAERTGGSVSTLTIQRTQQEDSAVYLCASSTLGTDLNTQYFGPGTRLTVL.

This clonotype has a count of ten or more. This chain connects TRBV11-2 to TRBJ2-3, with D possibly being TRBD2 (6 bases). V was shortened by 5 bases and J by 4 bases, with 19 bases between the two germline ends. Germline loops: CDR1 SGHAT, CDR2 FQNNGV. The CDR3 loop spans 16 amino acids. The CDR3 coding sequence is TGTGCCAGCAGCCTGACTAGAAGTTATGGCGCAGATACGCAGTATTTT. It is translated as CASSLTRSYGADTQYF.

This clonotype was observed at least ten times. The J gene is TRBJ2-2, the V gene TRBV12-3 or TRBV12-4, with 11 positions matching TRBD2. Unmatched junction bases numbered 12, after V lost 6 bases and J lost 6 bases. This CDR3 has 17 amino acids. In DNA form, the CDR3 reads TGTGCCAGCAGCCGCGAATCTAGCGGGAGGAGGGCCGGGGAGCTGTTTTTT. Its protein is CASSRESSGRRAGELFF.

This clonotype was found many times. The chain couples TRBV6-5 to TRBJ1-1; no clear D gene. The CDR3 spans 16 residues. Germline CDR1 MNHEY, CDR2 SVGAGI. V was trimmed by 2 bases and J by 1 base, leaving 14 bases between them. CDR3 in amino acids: CASSYIGGGGNTEAFF. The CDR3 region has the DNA TGTGCCAGCAGTTACATAGGCGGCGGAGGGAACACTGAAGCTTTCTTT.

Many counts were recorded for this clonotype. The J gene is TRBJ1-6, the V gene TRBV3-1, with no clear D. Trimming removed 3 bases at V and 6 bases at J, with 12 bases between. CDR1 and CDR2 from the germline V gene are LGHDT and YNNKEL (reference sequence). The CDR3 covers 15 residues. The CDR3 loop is CASSHGRGPNSPLHF. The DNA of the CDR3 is TGTGCCAGCAGCCACGGGCGGGGTCCTAATTCACCCCTCCACTTT. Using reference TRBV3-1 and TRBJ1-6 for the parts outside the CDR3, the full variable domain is DTAVSQTPKYLVTQMGNDKSIKCEQNLGHDTMYWYKQDSKKFLKIMFSYNNKELIINETVPNRFSPKSPDKAHLNLHINSLELGDSAVYFCASSHGRGPNSPLHFGNGTRLTVT.

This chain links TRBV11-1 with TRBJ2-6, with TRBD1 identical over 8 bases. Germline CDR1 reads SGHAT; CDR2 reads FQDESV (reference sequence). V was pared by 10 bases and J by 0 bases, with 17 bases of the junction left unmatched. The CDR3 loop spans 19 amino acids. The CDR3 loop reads CATTGQGLKGASGANVLTF. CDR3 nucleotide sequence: TGTGCCACCACAGGACAGGGCCTCAAAGGGGCCTCTGGGGCCAACGTCCTGACTTTC.

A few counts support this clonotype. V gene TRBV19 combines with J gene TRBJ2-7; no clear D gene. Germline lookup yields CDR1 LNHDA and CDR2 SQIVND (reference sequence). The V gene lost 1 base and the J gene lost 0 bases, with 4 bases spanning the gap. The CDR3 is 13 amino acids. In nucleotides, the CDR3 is TGTGCCAGTAGTATAGGGACCTCCTACGAGCAGTACTTC. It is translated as CASSIGTSYEQYF.

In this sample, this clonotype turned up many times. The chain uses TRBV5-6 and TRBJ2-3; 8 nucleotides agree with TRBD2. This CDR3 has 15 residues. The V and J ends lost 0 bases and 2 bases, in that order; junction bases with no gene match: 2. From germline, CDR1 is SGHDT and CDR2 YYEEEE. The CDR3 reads CASSLGSGTTDTQYF. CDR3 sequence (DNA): TGTGCCAGCAGCTTGGGTAGCGGGACCACAGATACGCAGTATTTT.